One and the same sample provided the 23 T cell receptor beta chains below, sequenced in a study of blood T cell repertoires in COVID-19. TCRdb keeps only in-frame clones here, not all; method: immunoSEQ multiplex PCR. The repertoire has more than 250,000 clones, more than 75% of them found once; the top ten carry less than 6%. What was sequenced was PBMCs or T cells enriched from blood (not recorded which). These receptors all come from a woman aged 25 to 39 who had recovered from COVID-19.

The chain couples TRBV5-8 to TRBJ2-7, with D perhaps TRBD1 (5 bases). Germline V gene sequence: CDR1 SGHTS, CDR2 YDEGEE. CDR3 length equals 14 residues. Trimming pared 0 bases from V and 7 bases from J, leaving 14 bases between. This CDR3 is CASSLGQGRGEQYF. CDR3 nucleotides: TGTGCCAGCAGCTTGGGGCAGGGCCGTGGAGAGCAGTACTTC.

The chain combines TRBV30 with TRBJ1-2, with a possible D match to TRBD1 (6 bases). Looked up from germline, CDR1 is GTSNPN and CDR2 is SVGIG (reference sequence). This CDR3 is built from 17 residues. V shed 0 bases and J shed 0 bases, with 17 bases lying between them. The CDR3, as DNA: TGTGCCTGGAGTGTTCCCGGGACACTCACCGCTAACTATGGCTACACCTTC. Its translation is CAWSVPGTLTANYGYTF.

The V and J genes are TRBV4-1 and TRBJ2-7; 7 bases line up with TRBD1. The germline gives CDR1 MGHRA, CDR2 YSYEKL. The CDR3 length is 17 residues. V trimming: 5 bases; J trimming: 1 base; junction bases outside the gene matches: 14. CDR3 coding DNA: TGCGCCAGCAGCGACCGGGACAGTGGAGTCGGTTCCTACGAGCAGTACTTC. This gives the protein CASSDRDSGVGSYEQYF.

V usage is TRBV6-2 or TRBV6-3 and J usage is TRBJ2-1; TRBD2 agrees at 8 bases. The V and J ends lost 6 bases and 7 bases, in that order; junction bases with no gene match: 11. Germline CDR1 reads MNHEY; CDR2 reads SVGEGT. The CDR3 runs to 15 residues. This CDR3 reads CASSLIAGRGNEQFF. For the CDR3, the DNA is TGTGCCAGCAGCTTGATAGCGGGGAGAGGAAATGAGCAGTTCTTC.

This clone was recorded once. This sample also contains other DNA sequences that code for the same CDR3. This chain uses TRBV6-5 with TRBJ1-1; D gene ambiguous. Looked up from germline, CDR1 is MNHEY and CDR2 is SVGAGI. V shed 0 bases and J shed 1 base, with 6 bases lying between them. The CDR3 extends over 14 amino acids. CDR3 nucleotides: TGTGCCAGCAGTTACTCGCCCGGGAACACTGAAGCTTTCTTT. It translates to CASSYSPGNTEAFF.

The DNA for the CDR3 is TGTGCCAGCAGCAAAGGGACAGGGAATACTGAAGCTTTCTTT. It encodes CASSKGTGNTEAFF. V usage is TRBV21-1 and J usage is TRBJ1-1; the table's D gene call, TRBD1, was not cross checked with the DNA. TRBV21-1 is a pseudogene. This CDR3 is 14 amino acids long.

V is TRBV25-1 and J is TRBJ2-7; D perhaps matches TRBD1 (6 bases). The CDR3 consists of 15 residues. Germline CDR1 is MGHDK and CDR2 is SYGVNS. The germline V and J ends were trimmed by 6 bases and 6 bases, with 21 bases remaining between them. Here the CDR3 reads CASSPRDTVTGEQYF. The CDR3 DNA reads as TGTGCCAGCAGCCCTCGGGACACCGTGACGGGCGAGCAGTACTTC.

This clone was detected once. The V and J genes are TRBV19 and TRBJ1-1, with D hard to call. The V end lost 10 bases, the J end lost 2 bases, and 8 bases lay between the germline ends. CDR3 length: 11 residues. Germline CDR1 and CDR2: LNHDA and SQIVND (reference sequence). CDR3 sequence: CATALNTEAFF. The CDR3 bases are TGTGCCACCGCCCTAAACACTGAAGCTTTCTTT.

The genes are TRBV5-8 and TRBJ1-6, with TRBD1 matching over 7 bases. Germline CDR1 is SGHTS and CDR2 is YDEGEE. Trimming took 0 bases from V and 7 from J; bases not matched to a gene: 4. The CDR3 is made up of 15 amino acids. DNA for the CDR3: TGTGCCAGCAGCTTGGTTTCCAGGGGGAATTCACCCCTCCACTTT. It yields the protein CASSLVSRGNSPLHF.

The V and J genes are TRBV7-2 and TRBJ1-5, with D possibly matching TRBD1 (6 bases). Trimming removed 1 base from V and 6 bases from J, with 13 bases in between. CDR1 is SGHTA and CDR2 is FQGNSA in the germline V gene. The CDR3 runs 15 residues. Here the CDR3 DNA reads TGTGCCAGCAGCTTAGAGAGCGGGGGCGGTCAGCCCCAGCATTTT. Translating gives CASSLESGGGQPQHF.

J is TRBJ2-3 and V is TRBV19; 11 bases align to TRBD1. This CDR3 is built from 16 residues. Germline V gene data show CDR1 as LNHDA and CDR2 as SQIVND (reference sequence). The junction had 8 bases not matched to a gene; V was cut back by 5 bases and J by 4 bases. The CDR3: CASSLWTGGTADTQYF. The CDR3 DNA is TGTGCCAGTAGTCTTTGGACAGGGGGCACTGCAGATACGCAGTATTTT.

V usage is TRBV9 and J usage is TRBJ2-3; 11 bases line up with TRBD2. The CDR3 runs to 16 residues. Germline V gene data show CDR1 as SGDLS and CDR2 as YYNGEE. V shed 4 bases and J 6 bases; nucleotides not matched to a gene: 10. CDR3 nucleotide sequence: TGTGCCAGCAGCTTGACTAGCGGGGATTTGTGGGATACGCAGTATTTT. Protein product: CASSLTSGDLWDTQYF.

As DNA, the CDR3 is TGTGCCAGCAGCCAACCACTGGGGGCCGGCCACAATGAGCAGTTCTTC. Its translation: CASSQPLGAGHNEQFF. This chain uses TRBV4-2 with TRBJ2-1; a possible D gene is TRBD1 (6 bases). Germline V gene sequence: CDR1 LGHNA, CDR2 YNFKEQ. V was trimmed by 2 bases and J by 5 bases, leaving 16 bases between them. The length of the CDR3 is 16 residues.

CDR3 in amino acids: CASKDYRERNTGELFF. For the CDR3, the DNA is TGTGCCAGTAAAGATTACAGAGAAAGAAACACCGGGGAGCTGTTTTTT. The chain carries TRBV19 and TRBJ2-2, with D uncertain. Trimming removed 7 bases at V and 2 bases at J, with 17 bases between. Per the germline V gene, CDR1 is LNHDA and CDR2 is SQIVND (reference sequence). The CDR3 covers 16 residues.

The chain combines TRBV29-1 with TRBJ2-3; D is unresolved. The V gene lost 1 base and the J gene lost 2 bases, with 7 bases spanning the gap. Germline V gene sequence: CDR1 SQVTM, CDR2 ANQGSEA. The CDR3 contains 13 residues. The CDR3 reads CSVEVAITDTQYF. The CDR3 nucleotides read TGCAGCGTTGAAGTCGCGATCACAGATACGCAGTATTTT.

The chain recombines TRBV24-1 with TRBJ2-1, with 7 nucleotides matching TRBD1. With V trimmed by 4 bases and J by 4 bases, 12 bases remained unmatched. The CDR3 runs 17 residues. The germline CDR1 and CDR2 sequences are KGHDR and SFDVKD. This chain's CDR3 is CATSEPRTGDGYNEQFF. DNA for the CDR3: TGTGCCACCAGTGAACCCAGGACAGGTGATGGGTACAATGAGCAGTTCTTC.

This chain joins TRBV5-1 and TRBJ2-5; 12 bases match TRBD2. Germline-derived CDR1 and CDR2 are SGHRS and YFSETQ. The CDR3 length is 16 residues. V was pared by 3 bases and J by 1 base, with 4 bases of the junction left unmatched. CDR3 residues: CASSSGLAGLQETQYF. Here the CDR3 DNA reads TGCGCCAGCAGCTCCGGACTAGCGGGGCTCCAAGAGACCCAGTACTTC.

The CDR3 DNA sequence: TGTGCCAGCAGTTACGGACAGAGGAACACTGAAGCTTTCTTT. This sequence encodes CASSYGQRNTEAFF. The gene calls are TRBV5-4 and TRBJ1-1; D may be TRBD1 (6 bases). CDR1 is SGHNT, CDR2 YYREEE, per germline (reference sequence). Trimming took 5 bases from V and 1 from J, leaving 12 bases between them. CDR3 size: 14 residues. Combining the CDR3 with reference TRBV5-4 and TRBJ1-1 gives the whole variable domain ETGVTQSPTHLIKTRGQQVTLRCSSQSGHNTVSWYQQALGQGPQFIFQYYREEENGRGNFPPRFSGLQFPNYSSELNVNALELDDSALYLCASSYGQRNTEAFFGQGTRLTVV.

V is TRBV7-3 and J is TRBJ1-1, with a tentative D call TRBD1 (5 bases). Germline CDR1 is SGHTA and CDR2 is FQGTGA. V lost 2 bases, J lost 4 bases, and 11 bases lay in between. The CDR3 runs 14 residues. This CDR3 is CASSLQGIGTEAFF. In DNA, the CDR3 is TGTGCCAGCAGCTTACAGGGCATCGGCACTGAAGCTTTCTTT.

CDR3 in DNA: TGTGCCAGCAGCTTCGGGACAGGGGGCGTCGGGTATGGCTACACCTTC. Its protein product is CASSFGTGGVGYGYTF. J is TRBJ1-2 and V is TRBV5-6; TRBD1 matches at 12 bases. V shed 2 bases, J shed 5 bases, and the junction held 7 bases outside the gene matches. CDR3 length: 16 amino acids. Germline CDR1 is SGHDT and CDR2 is YYEEEE.

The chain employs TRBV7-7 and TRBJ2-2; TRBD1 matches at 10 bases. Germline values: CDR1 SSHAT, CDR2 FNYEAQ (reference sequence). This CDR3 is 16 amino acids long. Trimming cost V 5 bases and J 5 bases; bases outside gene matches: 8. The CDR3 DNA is TGTGCCAGCAGCCCCGGAAGGGACAGGGGTACCGGGGAGCTGTTTTTT. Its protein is CASSPGRDRGTGELFF.

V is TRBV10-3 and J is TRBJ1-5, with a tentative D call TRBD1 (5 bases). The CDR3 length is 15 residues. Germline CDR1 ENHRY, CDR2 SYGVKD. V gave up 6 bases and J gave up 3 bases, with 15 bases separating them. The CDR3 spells CAIRGEGGDNQPQHF. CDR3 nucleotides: TGTGCCATCAGGGGGGAGGGAGGGGACAATCAGCCCCAGCATTTT.

CDR3 in DNA: TGTGCCAGCAAATGGGGCGCAGGGGCCTACGAGCAGTACTTC. It translates to CASKWGAGAYEQYF. The V and J genes are TRBV28 and TRBJ2-7, with TRBD1 as a possible D gene (6 bases). CDR1 and CDR2 from the germline V gene are MDHEN and SYDVKM. V lost 7 bases, J lost 2 bases, and 15 bases lay in between. CDR3 length: 14 residues.